There are many counts of the clone carrying this T cell receptor (beta chain). The germline CDR1 and CDR2 sequences are MNHNY and SVGAGI (reference sequence). This CDR3 is 13 amino acids long. The V end lost 4 bases, the J end lost 4 bases, and 10 bases lay between the germline ends. This specimen belongs to a study of T cells after yellow fever vaccination. MiXCR, run by TCRdb on the 5' RACE reads, gives a single entry per CDR3 protein. The profile shows more than 300,000 distinct CDR3 sequences, around 4.5% of them singletons. The input for sequencing was PBMCs, taken 15 days after the yellow fever booster vaccination. The clonotype was recovered from a man younger than 35 who received the YFV17D yellow fever vaccine. The chain carries TRBV6-6 and TRBJ1-2, with unresolved D. CDR3 loop: CASSSTWPYGYTF. In DNA, the CDR3 is TGTGCCAGCAGTTCGACCTGGCCCTATGGCTACACCTTC.